This T cell receptor (beta chain) was identified during a study of blood T cell repertoires in COVID-19. For the study at large: Samples taken during acute and convalescent COVID-19 were collected in the United States, Italy and Spain. T cells, B-cell-depleted T cells, or PBMCs provided the cDNA or gDNA that served as material.

This CDR3 has 17 residues. V was clipped by 6 bases and J by 8 bases; unmatched bases: 19. CDR1 is MNHEY and CDR2 is SMNVEV in the germline V gene (reference sequence). As handled by the study authors: From reference gene primer amplification, estimates of nucleated cell counts were derived. Repertoires were generated with immunoSEQ multiplex PCR, while TCRdb's copy carries only in-frame clones and drops some. V and J calls plus clone size are reproduced from that table; the DNA served to infer D and trimming. In the table there are 300,000 to 400,000 clones, about 90% of which are singletons. The TCR originated in a woman in her late teens or twenties who had recovered from COVID-19. Sequences were obtained from peripheral blood. The rearrangement joins TRBV27 to TRBJ2-3; 8 bases align to TRBD1. Written as DNA, the CDR3 is TGTGCCAGCAGAATCACCCCCGACAGGGGAAAGATGGGTACGCAGTATTTT. Translating it yields CASRITPDRGKMGTQYF.